A single sample gave rise to the 26 T cell receptor beta chains below, sequenced in a study of post-analysis software for immune sequencing data (dated by TCRdb to 2014 to 2015). The paper as a whole reports these results and caveats: Patients showed significantly higher frequencies than controls for five TRBV segments, among them TRBV5-6, TRBV5-1 and TRBV20-1.

Libraries were built with PCR. Data came from an Illumina HiSeq 2500. Unique molecular identifiers were incorporated into TCR beta cDNA libraries to reduce PCR and sequencing biases. The public sequencing data were trimmed at Q25 with fastp and processed into clonotypes with MiXCR by TCRdb, which kept only in-frame beta chains. Merged by CDR3 protein, the rows form single entries marked with the most common genes and DNA. The sample table contains fewer than 850,000 distinct CDR3 sequences; only one count was recorded for 25% to 30% of them. The ten top clones hold around 0.56% of the sample. Their specific antigens are unknown. The sample taken for sequencing was blood. Receptors were obtained from a girl aged 5 to 17 with multiple sclerosis.

In its sample, this clonotype was seen many times. The chain has TRBV29-1 and TRBJ2-5; TRBD2 matches 11 bases. The germline V gene encodes CDR1 SQVTM and CDR2 ANQGSEA. Germline trimming cut 6 bases from V and 5 bases from J; bases unmatched to any gene: 11. This CDR3 has 15 amino acids. The CDR3 reads CSVGRLAGFGETQYF. As DNA, the CDR3 is TGCAGCGTGGGTAGACTAGCGGGATTTGGTGAGACCCAGTACTTC. Together with reference TRBV29-1 and TRBJ2-5, the CDR3 gives the full variable domain: SAVISQKPSRDICQRGTSLTIQCQVDSQVTMMFWYRQQPGQSLTLIATANQGSEATYESGFVIDKFPISRPNLTFSTLTVSNMSPEDSSIYLCSVGRLAGFGETQYFGPGTRLLVL.

The rearrangement joins TRBV20-1 to TRBJ1-4; 12 bases are shared with TRBD1. The junction had 5 bases not matched to a gene; V was cut back by 5 bases and J by 7 bases. The CDR3 totals 14 residues. Germline loops: CDR1 DFQATT, CDR2 SNEGSKA (reference sequence). The DNA of the CDR3 is TGCAGTGCTGCGGGACAGGGGGCGTTTGAAAAACTGTTTTTT. Protein product: CSAAGQGAFEKLFF.

The chain employs TRBV6-6 and TRBJ2-1; D is possibly TRBD2 (5 bases). The V end lost 6 bases, the J end lost 14 bases, and 17 bases lay between the germline ends. CDR1 and CDR2 (germline): MNHNY, SVGAGI (reference sequence). CDR3 length: 12 amino acids. The CDR3, as DNA: TGTGCCAGCAGCCACACTTTGGACGGGGAGTTCTTC. Encoded protein: CASSHTLDGEFF.

This clonotype has only a few counts. The rearrangement links TRBV7-2 to TRBJ1-2, with TRBD1 identical over 10 bases. Per the germline V gene, CDR1 is SGHTA and CDR2 is FQGNSA. V lost 5 bases, J lost 7 bases, and 10 bases stayed unmatched. This CDR3 has 15 residues. The CDR3 nucleotides read TGTGCCAGCAGCCCTCTTCGACAGGGGGCATCTGGCTACACCTTC. Translation: CASSPLRQGASGYTF.

This clonotype was observed a few times. The V gene is TRBV11-2, the J gene TRBJ1-2; D uncertain. Germline loops: CDR1 SGHAT, CDR2 FQNNGV. The CDR3 sequence is 12 residues long. Trimming pared 1 base from V and 7 bases from J, leaving 7 bases between. The CDR3 nucleotides read TGTGCCAGCAGCTTAGGGTCGGGTGGCTACACCTTC. Translating gives CASSLGSGGYTF.

V usage is TRBV6-5 and J usage is TRBJ1-4; D unclear. Germline V gene sequence: CDR1 MNHEY, CDR2 SVGAGI. This CDR3 spans 16 amino acids. V was clipped by 0 bases and J by 6 bases, with 14 bases between them. This CDR3 reads CASSYSMTRDHEKLFF. For the CDR3, the DNA is TGTGCCAGCAGTTACTCGATGACCAGAGACCATGAAAAACTGTTTTTT.

The chain is built from TRBV28 and TRBJ1-6; D gene unclear. Trimming removed 10 bases from V and 9 bases from J, with 13 bases in between. CDR1 and CDR2 (germline): MDHEN, SYDVKM. This CDR3 has 12 amino acids. DNA for the CDR3: TGTGCCAACCATCCTTTGGGTTCACCCCTCCACTTT. Encoded protein: CANHPLGSPLHF.

In this sample, this clonotype turned up a few times. V is TRBV20-1 and J is TRBJ2-7, with 9 bases aligning to TRBD2. Germline V gene sequence: CDR1 DFQATT, CDR2 SNEGSKA (reference sequence). J gave up 2 bases and V 5 bases, and 13 bases lay outside the gene matches. There are 16 residues in the CDR3. The CDR3 spells CSAYFPGLAQTYEQYF. The CDR3 bases are TGCAGTGCTTACTTTCCGGGACTAGCCCAAACCTACGAGCAGTACTTC.

This chain links TRBV7-9 with TRBJ1-6; D uncertain. The V and J ends lost 7 bases and 7 bases respectively, with 14 bases between them. Germline values: CDR1 SEHNR, CDR2 FQNEAQ (reference sequence). There are 14 residues in the CDR3. The CDR3 region has the DNA TGTGCCAGCATCCTAACCCCGGGGAATTCACCCCTCCACTTT. Translating it yields CASILTPGNSPLHF.

The CDR3 coding sequence is TGCAGTGCTAGACTTCGCGGGGGGACTAGCGCCTACGAGCAGTACTTC. Protein sequence: CSARLRGGTSAYEQYF. The rearrangement links TRBV20-1 to TRBJ2-7; 10 nucleotides agree with TRBD2. CDR3 length: 16 amino acids. The ends lost 2 bases at V and 2 bases at J; junction bases unmatched: 9. The V gene's germline CDR1 is DFQATT and CDR2 SNEGSKA (reference sequence).

This clonotype has more than one count but fewer than ten. This sequence joins TRBV7-2 and TRBJ2-5, with D possibly matching TRBD1 (5 bases). This CDR3 is 13 amino acids long. Germline loops: CDR1 SGHTA, CDR2 FQGNSA. V shed 5 bases and J shed 5 bases, with 12 bases lying between them. The CDR3 DNA reads TGTGCCAGCAGCGCTGGCAGGGCCGAGACCCAGTACTTC. Protein product: CASSAGRAETQYF.

This clonotype was detected a few times. The CDR3: CASSLSTTSTDTQYF. CDR3 bases: TGTGCCAGCAGTTTGTCCACTACTAGCACAGATACGCAGTATTTT. This chain connects TRBV27 to TRBJ2-3; D is ambiguous. The V end was cut by 3 bases, the J end by 0 bases, with 10 bases between. Germline V lookup: CDR1 MNHEY, CDR2 SMNVEV (reference sequence). This CDR3 has 15 amino acids.

Comment on this clonotype: Germline is not matched at one junction end, which may reflect a read error. The chain couples TRBV6-2 or TRBV6-3 to TRBJ2-4; 12 positions match TRBD2. The CDR3 has 17 residues. Germline loops: CDR1 MNHEY, CDR2 SVGEGT. CDR3 DNA sequence: TGTGCCAGCAGTTACGCCCAAGGACTAGCGGGGTCCCACGAGCAGGACTTC. Translated: CASSYAQGLAGSHEQDF.

This clonotype was recorded many times. This sequence joins TRBV7-2 and TRBJ2-1; the match to TRBD1 covers 8 bases. The germline V gene encodes CDR1 SGHTA and CDR2 FQGNSA. V shed 5 bases, J shed 4 bases, and the junction held 7 bases outside the gene matches. The CDR3 spans 15 residues. The CDR3 DNA sequence: TGTGCCAGCAGCCCATGGGACAGGCGATACAATGAGCAGTTCTTC. Its translation: CASSPWDRRYNEQFF.

This clonotype has just a few counts. V gene TRBV9 combines with J gene TRBJ2-7; TRBD1 is a possible D gene (6 bases). Trimming stripped 3 bases from V and 1 base from J, with 11 bases between. Germline V gene data show CDR1 as SGDLS and CDR2 as YYNGEE. CDR3 length: 14 residues. The CDR3 DNA sequence: TGTGCCAGCAGCGGTGGACAGCCGTCCTACGAGCAGTACTTC. It encodes CASSGGQPSYEQYF.

This clonotype appeared a few times. The genes are TRBV10-1 and TRBJ2-2, with TRBD2 identical over 12 bases. Germline-derived CDR1 and CDR2 are WNHNN and SYGVQD (reference sequence). Losses at the gene ends were 6 bases for V and 1 base for J; bases not matched to a gene: 3. The CDR3 loop spans 16 amino acids. The CDR3 bases are TGCGCCAGCAGCAGACTAGCGGGAGTGAACACCGGGGAGCTGTTTTTT. It translates to CASSRLAGVNTGELFF.

This clonotype was found a few times. This chain joins TRBV6-2 or TRBV6-3 and TRBJ2-3; D is uncertain. Germline CDR1 and CDR2: MNHEY and SVGEGT. The CDR3 extends over 14 amino acids. Trimming removed 2 bases at V and 7 bases at J, with 13 bases between. DNA of the CDR3: TGTGCCAGCAGTTACACCTCCCCCCGGAATACGCAGTATTTT. Protein: CASSYTSPRNTQYF.

The chain uses TRBV4-1 and TRBJ2-5, with 9 bases lining up with TRBD2. The CDR3 contains 19 residues. The J segment lost 0 bases and the V segment lost 1 base, leaving 12 bases of the junction unmatched. From germline, CDR1 is MGHRA and CDR2 YSYEKL. The DNA for the CDR3 is TGCGCCAGCAGCCAAGTTGAAGTGATGGTAGCGGGGGACCAAGAGACCCAGTACTTC. Translating gives CASSQVEVMVAGDQETQYF.

The CDR3 sequence is CSSKREFTSYEQYF. For the CDR3, the DNA is TGCAGTTCTAAGCGGGAGTTTACCTCCTACGAGCAGTACTTC. The chain joins TRBV20-1 to TRBJ2-7; the match to TRBD2 covers 8 bases. The CDR3 covers 14 residues. Per the germline V gene, CDR1 is DFQATT and CDR2 is SNEGSKA (reference sequence). V lost 8 bases, J lost 0 bases, and 9 bases stayed unmatched.

The chain uses TRBV6-5 and TRBJ2-3, with no clear D. The germline V gene has CDR1 MNHEY and CDR2 SVGAGI. Deletions cut 6 bases from V and 3 bases from J, with 4 bases between. The CDR3 contains 11 residues. CDR3 sequence reads: CASRDTDTQYF. In DNA, the CDR3 is TGTGCCAGCAGGGATACAGATACGCAGTATTTT.

The CDR3 coding sequence is TGTGCCAGCTCAATGCTAACCGGGACAGGGTTCCCTGGCTACACCTTC. Translating it yields CASSMLTGTGFPGYTF. The rearrangement joins TRBV27 to TRBJ1-2; TRBD1 agrees at 9 bases. After removal of 8 bases from V and 7 bases from J, the junction contained 17 bases not matched to a gene. The CDR3 consists of 16 residues. Germline V gives CDR1 MNHEY, CDR2 SMNVEV (reference sequence).

CDR3 loop: CSVEAPADTQYF. The CDR3 DNA sequence: TGCAGCGTTGAAGCTCCGGCAGATACGCAGTATTTT. The chain recombines TRBV29-1 with TRBJ2-3; D gene uncertain. CDR1 is SQVTM, CDR2 ANQGSEA, per germline. Trimming cost V 1 base and J 4 bases, with 6 bases left between them. The CDR3 length is 12 residues.

The CDR3: CATSETLAGVTDTQYF. CDR3 bases: TGTGCCACCAGTGAGACACTAGCGGGGGTCACAGATACGCAGTATTTT. V is TRBV24-1 and J is TRBJ2-3; 11 nucleotides agree with TRBD2. V shed 4 bases and J 2 bases; nucleotides not matched to a gene: 4. Germline CDR1 KGHDR, CDR2 SFDVKD. The CDR3 runs 16 residues.

V usage is TRBV11-2 and J usage is TRBJ2-4, with 8 bases fitting TRBD2. The end of the DNA aligns better with TRBJ2-7, so the J call may be wrong. This CDR3 has 14 amino acids. Germline lookup yields CDR1 SGHAT and CDR2 FQNNGV. Here the CDR3 DNA reads TGTGCCAGCAGTCCCCGAGGGAGCGGGAGCGAGCAGTACTTC. Its protein is CASSPRGSGSEQYF.

The J gene is TRBJ2-4, the V gene TRBV20-1, with D unresolved. The better agreement between TRBJ2-7 and the DNA end casts doubt on the J call. This CDR3 spans 11 amino acids. CDR1 and CDR2 from the germline V gene are DFQATT and SNEGSKA (reference sequence). The CDR3 region has the DNA TGCAGTGCTCTGGAGTATTACGAGCAGTACTTC. Amino acids: CSALEYYEQYF.

In its sample, this clonotype was seen a few times. This chain joins TRBV9 and TRBJ1-2; 7 nucleotides align to TRBD1. CDR1 and CDR2 from the germline V gene are SGDLS and YYNGEE. Unmatched junction bases numbered 7, after V lost 1 base and J lost 4 bases. This CDR3 is built from 15 residues. The CDR3 DNA is TGTGCCAGCAGCGTAAGAATAGGGGGCGCCTATGGCTACACCTTC. Translated, it gives CASSVRIGGAYGYTF.